This T cell receptor (beta chain) derives from a study of blood T cell repertoires in COVID-19. Germline CDR1 and CDR2: SGHKS and YYEKEE (reference sequence). The junction had 13 bases not matched to a gene; V was cut back by 1 base and J by 5 bases. The CDR3 runs to 18 residues. TCRdb's copy holds only in-frame clones and misses some; the assay was immunoSEQ multiplex PCR. The sample shows approximately 290,000 clones, approximately 90% of them seen only once. Sequenced material: peripheral blood. The V call is TRBV5-5, the J call TRBJ2-2; TRBD1 matches at 8 bases. This clonotype was obtained from a woman in her twenties or thirties with COVID-19, enrolled during active disease. The CDR3 DNA is TGTGCCAGCAGCTTGAGGTCAGAGGCAGGGGGCAAGACCGGGGAGCTGTTTTTT. It yields the protein CASSLRSEAGGKTGELFF.